This T cell receptor beta chain was profiled in a study of T cells in women clearing cervical HPV infection. The wider study: No precancer developed; the control's incident HPV16 infection cleared within 12 months. Case blood was drawn a median approximately five months after lesion detection. Case blood was drawn when the lesion was first found; control blood after infection became undetectable.

Study-wide points: TRBV6-7 relative abundance averaged approximately 0.11% in cases and roughly 0.17% in controls.

A note on this clone: Its cognate antigen is unknown. The read gets to within 3 residues of the CDR3 end, and the germline J gene fills in the rest.

With 7 bases removed from V and 4 bases from J, the gap between germline ends came to 15 bases. Looked up from germline, CDR1 is MNHEY and CDR2 is SMNVEV (reference sequence). The CDR3 loop spans 14 amino acids. TCRdb keeps only in-frame clones here, not all; method: immunoSEQ multiplex PCR. This table lists 28,000 or so clones. The source of this sequence is a woman aged 18-69 years with a cervical HPV16 infection that either progressed to CIN3+ or cleared (not recorded which). Sequenced material: blood buffy coat. The V gene is TRBV27, the J gene TRBJ2-3; a possible D gene is TRBD2 (7 bases). Partial CDR3 DNA: TGTGCCAGCATTTCTACAGGGAGGGCAGATACG. Translated: CASISTGRADT. The full CDR3 protein is CASISTGRADTQYF.